This TCR beta chain was identified in a study of blood T cell repertoires in COVID-19. Study at large: Samples came from the United States, Italy and Spain, spanning acute and convalescent COVID-19.

This CDR3 region has 16 residues. The germline V gene encodes CDR1 SGHAT and CDR2 FQNNGV. V lost 0 bases and J 2 bases, leaving 13 bases between the germline ends. Under the authors' procedure: By means of reference gene primer amplification, nucleated cell counts were estimated. Sequencing was performed with immunoSEQ multiplex PCR; in TCRdb, only in-frame clones are kept and a portion is missing. D and trimming were read from the DNA, whereas the V and J calls and clone size are those reported in that table. The table lists tens of thousands of clones, about 83% of them singletons, with about 1.6% in the top ten.

This sequence was found in a man aged 45-65 years with acute or convalescent COVID-19. Sequencing used peripheral blood. The rearrangement joins TRBV11-2 to TRBJ1-2; tentatively, D is TRBD1 (6 bases). CDR3 in amino acids: CASSLDVGAPNYGYTF. In DNA form, the CDR3 reads TGTGCCAGCAGCTTAGATGTGGGGGCCCCGAACTATGGCTACACCTTC.